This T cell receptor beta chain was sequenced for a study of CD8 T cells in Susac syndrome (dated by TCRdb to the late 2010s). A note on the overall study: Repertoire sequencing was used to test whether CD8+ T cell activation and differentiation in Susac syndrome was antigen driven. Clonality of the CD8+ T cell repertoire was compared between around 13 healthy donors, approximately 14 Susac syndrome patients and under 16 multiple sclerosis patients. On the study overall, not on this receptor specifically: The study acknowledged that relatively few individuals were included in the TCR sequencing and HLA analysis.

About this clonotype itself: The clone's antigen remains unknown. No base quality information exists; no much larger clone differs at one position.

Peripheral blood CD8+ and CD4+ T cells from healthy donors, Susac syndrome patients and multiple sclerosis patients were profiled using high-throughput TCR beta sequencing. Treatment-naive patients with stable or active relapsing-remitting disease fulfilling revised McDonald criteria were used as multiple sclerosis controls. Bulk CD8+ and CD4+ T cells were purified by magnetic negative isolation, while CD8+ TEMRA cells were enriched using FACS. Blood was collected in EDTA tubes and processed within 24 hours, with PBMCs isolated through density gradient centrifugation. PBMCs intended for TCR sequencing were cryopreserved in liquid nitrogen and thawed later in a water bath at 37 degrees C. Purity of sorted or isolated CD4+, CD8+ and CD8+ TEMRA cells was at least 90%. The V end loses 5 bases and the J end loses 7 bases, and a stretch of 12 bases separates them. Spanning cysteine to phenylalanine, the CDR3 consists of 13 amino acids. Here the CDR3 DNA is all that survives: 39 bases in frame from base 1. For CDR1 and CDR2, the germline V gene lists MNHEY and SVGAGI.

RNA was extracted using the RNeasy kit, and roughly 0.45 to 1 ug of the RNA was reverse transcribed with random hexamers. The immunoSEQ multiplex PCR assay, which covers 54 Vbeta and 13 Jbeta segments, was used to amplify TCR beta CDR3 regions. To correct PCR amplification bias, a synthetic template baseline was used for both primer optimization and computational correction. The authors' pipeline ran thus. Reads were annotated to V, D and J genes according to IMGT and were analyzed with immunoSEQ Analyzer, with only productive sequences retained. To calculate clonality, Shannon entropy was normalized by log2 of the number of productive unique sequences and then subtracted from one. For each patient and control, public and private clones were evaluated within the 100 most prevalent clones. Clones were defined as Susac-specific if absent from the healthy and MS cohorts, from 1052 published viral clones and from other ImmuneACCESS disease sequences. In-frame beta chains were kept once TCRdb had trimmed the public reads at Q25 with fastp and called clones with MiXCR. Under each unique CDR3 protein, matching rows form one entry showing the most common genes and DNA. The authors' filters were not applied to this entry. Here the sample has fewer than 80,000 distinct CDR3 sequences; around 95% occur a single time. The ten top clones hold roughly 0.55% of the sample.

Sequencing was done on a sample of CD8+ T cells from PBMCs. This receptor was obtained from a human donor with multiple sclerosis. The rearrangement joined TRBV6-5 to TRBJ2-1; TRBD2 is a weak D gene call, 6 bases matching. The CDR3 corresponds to CASSPGVANEQFF. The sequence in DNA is TGTGCCAGCAGTCCGGGAGTAGCGAATGAGCAGTTCTTC.